This entry describes one T cell receptor (beta chain). Original handling: Estimation of nucleated cell counts relied on the amplification of reference gene primers. Assay used: immunoSEQ multiplex PCR; TCRdb lists only in-frame clones, some missing. Clonal size and the V and J genes are those of that table, whereas D and trimming came from the DNA. The sample carries roughly 260,000 clones, 85% to 90% recorded once. The sample comes from a study of blood T cell repertoires in COVID-19. At the level of the study: PBMCs, B-cell-depleted T cells, or T cells provided the cDNA or gDNA that made up the material.

V lost 2 bases to trimming and J lost 0 bases, with 7 bases between them. There are 15 residues in the CDR3. Germline CDR1 is SSHAT and CDR2 is FNYEAQ (reference sequence). The chain joins TRBV7-7 to TRBJ1-4; D is undetermined. The sequence derives from a woman between 40 and 50 years old with acute or convalescent COVID-19. The sample was peripheral blood. The chain's CDR3 is CASSLLSATNEKLFF. CDR3 coding DNA: TGTGCCAGCAGCTTACTAAGCGCAACTAATGAAAAACTGTTTTTT.